This entry lists 25 T cell receptor beta chains sequenced from one sample in a study of Tregs in tolerant kidney transplant recipients. Some clones are missing from TCRdb's copy, which holds only in-frame ones; the method was immunoSEQ multiplex PCR. The sample yields 65,000 to 85,000 clones, roughly 91% seen once. Recipients received nonmyeloablative bone marrow transplants from related graft donors, with transient mixed chimerism. The material sequenced was CD4+ T cells from blood (PBMCs), taken 24 months after the transplant. These receptors were taken from a human patient who received a combined kidney and bone marrow transplant. Some T cells may originate from the graft donor.

The chain employs TRBV5-1 and TRBJ1-1; TRBD1 matches at 7 bases. The CDR3 loop spans 15 amino acids. Germline CDR1 SGHRS, CDR2 YFSETQ. Unmatched junction bases numbered 8, after V lost 4 bases and J lost 2 bases. The chain's CDR3 is CASSHRQGINTEAFF. The CDR3 DNA sequence: TGCGCCAGCAGCCACCGACAGGGTATCAACACTGAAGCTTTCTTT. Complete variable domain (other parts from reference TRBV5-1 and TRBJ1-1): KAGVTQTPRYLIKTRGQQVTLSCSPISGHRSVSWYQQTPGQGLQFLFEYFSETQRNKGNFPGRFSGRQFSNSRSEMNVSTLELGDSALYLCASSHRQGINTEAFFGQGTRLTVV.

This rearrangement joins TRBV11-3 to TRBJ2-3, with 9 bases fitting TRBD2. V lost 2 bases and J lost 3; bases outside the gene matches: 3. Germline lookup yields CDR1 SGHNT and CDR2 YENEEA. This CDR3 contains 15 residues. The CDR3 sequence is CASSLPAGGTDTQYF. The CDR3 coding sequence is TGTGCCAGCAGCTTACCAGCGGGGGGAACAGATACGCAGTATTTT.

The chain employs TRBV2 and TRBJ1-4, with D uncertain. The ends were cut back, 5 bases at V and 14 bases at J, with 15 bases in the middle. There are 12 residues in the CDR3. The germline V gene has CDR1 SNHLY and CDR2 FYNNEI. CDR3 coding DNA: TGTGCCAGCAGTAACGGAGCTACGGGGCTGTTTTTT. This translates into CASSNGATGLFF.

The rearrangement uses TRBV10-3 and TRBJ2-7; 10 bases are a match to TRBD1. The CDR3 has 16 amino acids. The V and J ends lost 2 bases and 2 bases, in that order; junction bases with no gene match: 6. Germline-derived CDR1 and CDR2 are ENHRY and SYGVKD. In DNA, the CDR3 is TGTGCCATCAGTGAGCCGGGACAGGGGCTAACCTACGAGCAGTACTTC. It translates to CAISEPGQGLTYEQYF.

This rearrangement joins TRBV9 to TRBJ1-5; D remains ambiguous. The CDR3 is 18 residues long. CDR1 is SGDLS, CDR2 YYNGEE, per germline. V shed 0 bases and J shed 4 bases, with 20 bases lying between them. The CDR3 bases are TGTGCCAGCAGCGTAGGGGTTAGGACGTCCGGGAGAAATCAGCCCCAGCATTTT. Translated: CASSVGVRTSGRNQPQHF.

The chain joins TRBV6-6 to TRBJ1-2; 7 nucleotides line up with TRBD1. Per germline, CDR1 MNHNY and CDR2 SVGAGI (reference sequence). With 0 bases clipped from V and 6 bases from J, the junction kept 7 bases outside the gene matches. The CDR3 covers 15 residues. The CDR3 DNA follows: TGTGCCAGCAGTTACTCCACAACCAGGGGGGATGGCTACACCTTC. Amino acid sequence: CASSYSTTRGDGYTF.

The gene calls are TRBV14 and TRBJ2-1; 11 nucleotides align to TRBD2. V lost 3 bases and J lost 7; bases outside the gene matches: 8. The CDR3 is made up of 16 amino acids. CDR1 SGHDN and CDR2 FVKESK come from the germline V gene. The CDR3 sequence is CASSHLAGGPRNEQFF. In DNA, the CDR3 is TGTGCCAGCAGCCATTTAGCGGGAGGGCCAAGGAATGAGCAGTTCTTC. Variable domain in full (rest from reference TRBV14 and TRBJ2-1): EAGVTQFPSHSVIEKGQTVTLRCDPISGHDNLYWYRRVMGKEIKFLLHFVKESKQDESGMPNNRFLAERTGGTYSTLKVQPAELEDSGVYFCASSHLAGGPRNEQFFGPGTRLTVL.

The chain uses TRBV7-9 and TRBJ1-2; tentatively, D is TRBD1 (5 bases). There are 16 residues in the CDR3. CDR1 is SEHNR, CDR2 FQNEAQ, per germline (reference sequence). V lost 1 base and J lost 5, with 17 bases in between. The CDR3 loop reads CASSLVPTASVYGYTF. The CDR3 region has the DNA TGTGCCAGCAGCTTAGTGCCGACAGCGTCAGTTTATGGCTACACCTTC.

V usage is TRBV2 and J usage is TRBJ1-5; D is perhaps TRBD1 (5 bases). This CDR3 has 15 residues. The germline V and J ends were trimmed by 5 bases and 5 bases, with 16 bases remaining between them. The germline V gene encodes CDR1 SNHLY and CDR2 FYNNEI. DNA of the CDR3: TGTGCCAGCAGTACGGGACTCACGAACGATCAGCCCCAGCATTTT. Protein: CASSTGLTNDQPQHF.

The rearrangement uses TRBV9 and TRBJ2-2; D possibly corresponds to TRBD2 (6 bases). This CDR3 has 17 residues. Germline V gene lookup returns CDR1 SGDLS and CDR2 YYNGEE. V gave up 0 bases and J gave up 4 bases, with 16 bases separating them. CDR3 in amino acids: CASSVDRRARGTGELFF. The CDR3 DNA is TGTGCCAGCAGCGTAGACCGGAGGGCGCGGGGCACCGGGGAGCTGTTTTTT.

V is TRBV5-1 and J is TRBJ2-3, with a possible D match to TRBD1 (5 bases). The CDR3 contains 15 residues. Germline V gives CDR1 SGHRS, CDR2 YFSETQ. V was trimmed by 0 bases and J by 2 bases, leaving 10 bases between them. In nucleotides, the CDR3 is TGCGCCAGCAGCTTGGTAGGGGCGTTCACAGATACGCAGTATTTT. Protein sequence: CASSLVGAFTDTQYF.

The gene calls are TRBV2 and TRBJ2-5; a weak D match, TRBD2 (6 bases). V was shortened by 5 bases and J by 3 bases, with 13 bases between the two germline ends. The V gene's germline CDR1 is SNHLY and CDR2 FYNNEI. The CDR3 sequence is 14 residues long. The CDR3 region is CASSLRTNEETQYF. CDR3 sequence (DNA): TGTGCCAGCAGTTTAAGGACTAATGAAGAGACCCAGTACTTC. Full variable domain (remainder filled in from reference TRBV2 and TRBJ2-5): EPEVTQTPSHQVTQMGQEVILRCVPISNHLYFYWYRQILGQKVEFLVSFYNNEISEKSEIFDDQFSVERPDGSNFTLKIRSTKLEDSAMYFCASSLRTNEETQYFGPGTRLLVL.

CDR3 amino acids: CASSLVWLADAEQYF. CDR3 DNA sequence: TGTGCCAGCAGCTTAGTATGGCTAGCGGACGCCGAGCAGTACTTC. V usage is TRBV11-1 and J usage is TRBJ2-7; 7 bases line up with TRBD2. CDR1 SGHAT and CDR2 FQDESV come from the germline V gene (reference sequence). The CDR3 spans 15 residues. V lost 1 base, J lost 6 bases, and 9 bases stayed unmatched.

The rearrangement uses TRBV5-8 and TRBJ2-5; D gene unclear. The CDR3 is made up of 14 amino acids. V lost 3 bases and J 4 bases, leaving 13 bases between the germline ends. The germline CDR1 and CDR2 sequences are SGHTS and YDEGEE. The CDR3 DNA reads as TGTGCCAGCAGCTCGGATTCGGGTAGAGAGACCCAGTACTTC. Its protein product is CASSSDSGRETQYF. Complete variable domain (other parts from reference TRBV5-8 and TRBJ2-5): EAGVTQSPTHLIKTRGQQATLRCSPISGHTSVYWYQQALGLGLQFLLWYDEGEERNRGNFPPRFSGRQFPNYSSELNVNALELEDSALYLCASSSDSGRETQYFGPGTRLLVL.

The chain recombines TRBV18 with TRBJ2-6; TRBD1 agrees at 10 bases. V dropped 1 base and J dropped 0; count of bases not matched to a gene: 9. From germline, CDR1 is KGHSH and CDR2 LQKENI. The CDR3 consists of 20 residues. The CDR3 DNA follows: TGTGCCAGCTCACCACGATTAGGGGACAGGGGCAACTCTGGGGCCAACGTCCTGACTTTC. Translated: CASSPRLGDRGNSGANVLTF.

The CDR3 nucleotides are TGTGCCAGCAGCGTGCGGGGTCCCCAGTACTTC. Its translation is CASSVRGPQYF. The chain links TRBV11-3 to TRBJ2-5, with D possibly matching TRBD2 (6 bases). Germline CDR1 is SGHNT and CDR2 is YENEEA. The V end lost 5 bases, the J end lost 9 bases, and 10 bases lay between the germline ends. The CDR3 runs to 11 residues.

The chain links TRBV4-1 to TRBJ2-1, with TRBD2 matching over 7 bases. Germline CDR1 MGHRA, CDR2 YSYEKL. The CDR3 is 17 residues long. V lost 3 bases to trimming and J lost 6 bases; unmatched junction nucleotides: 14. CDR3 bases: TGCGCCAGCAGCCAGGGGGAGGGCGGCTACTACATCAATGAGCAGTTCTTC. Protein: CASSQGEGGYYINEQFF.

J is TRBJ2-2 and V is TRBV5-4; a possible D gene is TRBD2 (6 bases). Trimming pared 4 bases from V and 7 bases from J, leaving 11 bases between. The germline V gene encodes CDR1 SGHNT and CDR2 YYREEE (reference sequence). The CDR3 is made up of 13 amino acids. The CDR3 DNA is TGTGCCAGCAGCGGGAGGAACGGCGGGGAGCTGTTTTTT. This translates into CASSGRNGGELFF. Combining the CDR3 with reference TRBV5-4 and TRBJ2-2 gives the whole variable domain ETGVTQSPTHLIKTRGQQVTLRCSSQSGHNTVSWYQQALGQGPQFIFQYYREEENGRGNFPPRFSGLQFPNYSSELNVNALELDDSALYLCASSGRNGGELFFGEGSRLTVL.

This rearrangement joins TRBV11-3 to TRBJ2-3; TRBD2 agrees at 8 bases. V was clipped by 2 bases and J by 6 bases; unmatched bases: 7. The CDR3 sequence is 15 residues long. Looked up from germline, CDR1 is SGHNT and CDR2 is YENEEA. CDR3 region: CASSLTSGAWDTQYF. As DNA, the CDR3 is TGTGCCAGCAGCTTAACTAGCGGCGCTTGGGATACGCAGTATTTT.

The CDR3 is CASSLGPTRLTDTQYF. CDR3 in DNA: TGCGCCAGCAGCTTGGGACCGACTCGCCTCACAGATACGCAGTATTTT. The chain links TRBV5-1 to TRBJ2-3, with D unclear. Trimming removed 0 bases at V and 2 bases at J, with 13 bases between. There are 16 residues in the CDR3. In germline, CDR1 is SGHRS, CDR2 YFSETQ. Looking up the rest from reference TRBV5-1 and TRBJ2-3 gives the full variable domain: KAGVTQTPRYLIKTRGQQVTLSCSPISGHRSVSWYQQTPGQGLQFLFEYFSETQRNKGNFPGRFSGRQFSNSRSEMNVSTLELGDSALYLCASSLGPTRLTDTQYFGPGTRLTVL.

This chain uses TRBV6-1 with TRBJ2-5, with 10 bases lining up with TRBD1. The V segment lost 6 bases and the J segment 3 bases; nucleotides outside the gene matches: 4. CDR3 size: 14 residues. The germline V gene encodes CDR1 MNHNS and CDR2 SASEGT. The CDR3 nucleotides read TGTGCCAGCAGATGGACAGGGGGAAAAGAGACCCAGTACTTC. It encodes CASRWTGGKETQYF.

This chain links TRBV19 with TRBJ1-1; maybe TRBD1 (5 bases). The CDR3 runs 13 residues. Germline V gene lookup returns CDR1 LNHDA and CDR2 SQIVND (reference sequence). V dropped 6 bases and J dropped 7 bases, with 15 bases sitting between them. In DNA, the CDR3 is TGTGCCAGTAGCCAAGGGGTCCCATTTGAAGCTTTCTTT. This codes for CASSQGVPFEAFF.

The chain is built from TRBV4-3 and TRBJ1-4; D not certain. CDR1 and CDR2 (germline): LGHNA, YSLEER. This CDR3 comprises 15 residues. The V end was cut by 3 bases, the J end by 5 bases, with 13 bases between. The CDR3 spells CASSHRYLWNEKLFF. For the CDR3, the DNA is TGCGCCAGCAGCCACAGGTACCTGTGGAATGAAAAACTGTTTTTT.

The chain has TRBV5-1 and TRBJ2-5; 9 bases are shared with TRBD2. The trim removed 3 bases at V and 7 bases at J, leaving 7 bases unmatched. Germline CDR1 is SGHRS and CDR2 is YFSETQ. The CDR3 covers 14 residues. This chain's CDR3 is CASSSRTSEGTQYF. Here the CDR3 DNA reads TGCGCCAGCAGCTCCCGGACTAGCGAGGGGACCCAGTACTTC.

V is TRBV4-3 and J is TRBJ2-3; 8 bases line up with TRBD2. The CDR3 sequence is 15 residues long. CDR1 LGHNA and CDR2 YSLEER come from the germline V gene. Losses at the gene ends were 1 base for V and 6 bases for J; bases not matched to a gene: 6. The CDR3 here is CASSQAQRESDTQYF. DNA for the CDR3: TGCGCCAGCAGCCAAGCCCAGCGGGAGTCGGATACGCAGTATTTT.